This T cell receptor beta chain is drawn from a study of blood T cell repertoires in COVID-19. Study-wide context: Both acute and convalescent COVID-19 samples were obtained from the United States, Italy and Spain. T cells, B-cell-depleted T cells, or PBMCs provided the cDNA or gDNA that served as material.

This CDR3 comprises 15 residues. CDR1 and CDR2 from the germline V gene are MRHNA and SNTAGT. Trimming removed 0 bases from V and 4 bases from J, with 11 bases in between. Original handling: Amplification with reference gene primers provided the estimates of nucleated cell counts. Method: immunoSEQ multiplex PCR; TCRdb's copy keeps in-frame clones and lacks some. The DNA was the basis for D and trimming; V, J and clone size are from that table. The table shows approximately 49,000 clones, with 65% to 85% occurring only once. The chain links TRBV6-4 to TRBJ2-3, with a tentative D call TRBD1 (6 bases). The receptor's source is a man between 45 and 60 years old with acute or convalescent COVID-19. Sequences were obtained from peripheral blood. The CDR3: CASSDSNGGPDTQYF. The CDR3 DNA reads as TGTGCCAGCAGTGACTCAAATGGGGGCCCAGATACGCAGTATTTT.